These T cell receptor beta chains were read from a single sample in a study of blood T cell repertoires in COVID-19. The repertoire was sequenced with immunoSEQ multiplex PCR; TCRdb's copy has only in-frame clones and lacks some. The sample lists 95,000 to 150,000 clones; approximately 87% were seen once. Sequencing input: peripheral blood. The receptors derive from a woman aged 45-65 years with acute or convalescent COVID-19. CDR3s include the opening cysteine and the closing phenylalanine or tryptophan. Fields, in order: D gene, clone size, V gene, J gene, CDR3 protein, CDR3 DNA. D genes are given only for firm matches. Not all rows give a size; the values are once, few, many and, for expanded clones, a class.

TRBD2	.	TRBV3-1/TRBV3-2	TRBJ2-5	CASSPSDLAEQETQYF	TGTGCCAGCAGCCCGTCCGATCTAGCGGAGCAAGAGACCCAGTACTTC
TRBD1	.	TRBV30	TRBJ1-5	CAWQGQTSNQPQHF	TGTGCCTGGCAGGGACAGACAAGCAATCAGCCCCAGCATTTT
TRBD2	.	TRBV3-1/TRBV3-2	TRBJ2-5	CASSRNSGGEETQYF	TGTGCCAGCAGCCGGAATAGCGGGGGGGAGGAGACCCAGTACTTC
TRBD1	.	TRBV5-4	TRBJ1-3	CASSLRTGDGNTIYF	TGTGCCAGCAGCTTGAGAACAGGGGACGGAAACACCATATATTTT
TRBD1	.	TRBV24-1	TRBJ2-2	CATSVDRGHSGELFF	TGTGCCACCAGTGTTGACAGGGGCCATAGCGGGGAGCTGTTTTTT
TRBD2	.	TRBV7-9	TRBJ2-5	CASSLAGGLARETQYF	TGTGCCAGCAGCTTAGCGGGCGGACTAGCGAGGGAGACCCAGTACTTC
TRBD2	.	TRBV4-1	TRBJ2-1	CASSPNSGRADEQFF	TGCGCCAGCAGCCCCAATAGCGGGAGGGCCGATGAGCAGTTCTTC
TRBD1	.	TRBV28	TRBJ1-1	CASRLTGAVTEAFF	TGTGCCAGCAGGCTGACAGGGGCGGTCACTGAAGCTTTCTTT
.	.	TRBV18	TRBJ2-1	CASSPRPLGEQFF	TGTGCCAGCTCACCACGGCCGCTAGGAGAGCAGTTCTTC
.	.	TRBV6-2/TRBV6-3	TRBJ2-3	CASSYTSTDTQYF	TGTGCCAGCAGTTACACTAGCACAGATACGCAGTATTTT
.	.	TRBV24-1	TRBJ1-5	CATSEARGSNQPQHF	TGTGCCACCAGTGAGGCCAGGGGAAGCAATCAGCCCCAGCATTTT
.	.	TRBV5-4	TRBJ2-1	CASTVEGIEQFF	TGTGCCAGCACCGTGGAGGGGATTGAGCAGTTCTTC
TRBD1	.	TRBV5-5	TRBJ1-2	CASSLEDRAYGGYTF	TGTGCCAGCAGCTTGGAGGACAGGGCTTATGGTGGCTACACCTTC
.	few	TRBV21-1	TRBJ1-3	CASSPDRGHTIYF	TGTGCCAGCAGCCCCGACAGGGGACACACCATATATTTT
TRBD1	once	TRBV27	TRBJ1-1	CASSRLVQGPMNTEAFF	TGTGCCAGCAGTCGTTTAGTACAGGGGCCCATGAACACTGAAGCTTTCTTT
TRBD1	.	TRBV2	TRBJ1-2	CASSEGQGATYGYTF	TGTGCCAGCAGTGAAGGACAGGGGGCGACCTATGGCTACACCTTC
TRBD1	.	TRBV24-1	TRBJ1-2	CATSERDSYGYTF	TGTGCCACCAGTGAACGGGACAGCTATGGCTACACCTTC
.	once	TRBV5-4	TRBJ1-6	CASSSVSWAGNSPLHF	TGTGCCAGCAGCTCGGTATCTTGGGCAGGGAATTCACCCCTCCACTTT
.	.	TRBV21-1	TRBJ1-4	CASSSPGSADFF	TGTGCCAGCAGCAGCCCCGGGTCCGCGGATTTTTTT
.	.	TRBV7-2	TRBJ1-2	CASSLESSTGIYGYTF	TGTGCCAGCAGCTTAGAGTCCTCGACGGGGATCTATGGCTACACCTTC
TRBD1	once	TRBV4-1	TRBJ2-7	CASSQEGAGTGGSYEQYF	TGCGCCAGCAGCCAAGAGGGGGCCGGGACAGGGGGTTCCTACGAGCAGTACTTC
TRBD2	.	TRBV7-6	TRBJ2-2	CASSLASGGLVNTGELFF	TGTGCCAGCAGCTTAGCTAGCGGGGGACTAGTTAACACCGGGGAGCTGTTTTTT
TRBD1	few	TRBV5-1	TRBJ1-4	CASSSVPGTGGARYEKLFF	TGCGCCAGCAGCTCGGTACCCGGGACAGGGGGCGCTCGGTATGAAAAACTGTTTTTT
.	.	TRBV5-1	TRBJ2-2	CASSLQPGTAGELFF	TGCGCCAGCAGCTTACAGCCCGGAACGGCCGGGGAGCTGTTTTTT
TRBD1	.	TRBV6-5	TRBJ1-1	CASSSTGGNTEAFF	TGTGCCAGCAGTTCGACAGGGGGGAACACTGAAGCTTTCTTT
.	few	TRBV7-9	TRBJ2-3	CASSPGSGRTDTQYF	TGTGCCAGCAGCCCCGGCAGCGGGCGCACAGATACGCAGTATTTT
.	.	TRBV7-8	TRBJ1-3	CASSFYSSGNTIYF	TGTGCCAGCAGCTTTTACAGCTCTGGAAACACCATATATTTT
.	.	TRBV27	TRBJ2-7	CASSFGVGTGEQYF	TGTGCCAGCAGCTTCGGGGTGGGAACCGGCGAGCAGTACTTC
.	.	TRBV24-1	TRBJ2-5	CATSDTDRQETQYF	TGTGCCACCAGTGACACAGACAGACAAGAGACCCAGTACTTC
TRBD2	.	TRBV11-2	TRBJ2-1	CASTGTSGYNEQFF	TGTGCCAGTACCGGGACTAGCGGCTACAATGAGCAGTTCTTC
TRBD2	.	TRBV7-2	TRBJ2-7	CASSRGLASYEQYF	TGTGCCAGCAGCCGCGGACTAGCCTCCTACGAGCAGTACTTC
.	.	TRBV7-9	TRBJ2-5	CASSASGQETQYF	TGTGCCAGCAGCGCAAGCGGACAAGAGACCCAGTACTTC
.	.	TRBV10-3	TRBJ2-7	CATLDRDNSYEQYF	TGTGCCACCCTAGACCGGGACAACTCCTACGAGCAGTACTTC
.	.	TRBV5-6	TRBJ2-5	CASSPQKAETQYF	TGTGCCAGCAGCCCGCAGAAAGCGGAGACCCAGTACTTC